The 9 T cell receptor beta chains below were found in one sample sequenced in a study of T-cell reconstitution after alpha-beta-depleted transplantation in children. Preparing the TCRbeta library involved the use of unique molecular identifiers. TCRdb passed the PCR reads through MiXCR, listing each CDR3 protein once. The profile covers fewer than 1 million distinct CDR3 sequences, with roughly 15% appearing a single time and roughly 5% taken by the ten largest. The sequenced sample was PBMCs, mostly from graft donor cells, obtained 360 days after TCRalphabeta/CD19-depleted stem cell transplant. These receptors all come from a male patient aged 10-17 years who had a stem cell transplant for acute lymphoblastic leukemia, so the T cells may come from the graft donor.

The J gene is TRBJ2-7, the V gene TRBV10-3; the D gene is possibly TRBD2 (6 bases). CDR3 length: 13 amino acids. Trimming stripped 6 bases from V and 2 bases from J, with 11 bases between. Germline V gene lookup returns CDR1 ENHRY and CDR2 SYGVKD. CDR3 in amino acids: CAISRDLPYEQYF. As DNA, the CDR3 is TGTGCCATCAGCAGGGACTTGCCCTACGAGCAGTACTTC.

This clonotype was observed a handful of times. The rearrangement joins TRBV20-1 to TRBJ2-7; TRBD2 might be the D (6 bases). This CDR3 spans 16 amino acids. Trimming pared 1 base from V and 3 bases from J, leaving 19 bases between. From germline, CDR1 is DFQATT and CDR2 SNEGSKA (reference sequence). This CDR3 reads CSARVLHMGGDYEQYF. The CDR3 DNA sequence: TGCAGTGCTAGAGTATTACATATGGGGGGTGACTACGAGCAGTACTTC.

This clonotype has only a few counts. This CDR3 reads CAWTASGSHETQYF. In nucleotides, the CDR3 is TGTGCCTGGACGGCTAGCGGGAGCCACGAGACCCAGTACTTC. The chain uses TRBV30 and TRBJ2-5, with 10 nucleotides matching TRBD2. The CDR3 runs 14 residues. Germline V gene data show CDR1 as GTSNPN and CDR2 as SVGIG (reference sequence). With 4 bases clipped from V and 5 bases from J, the junction kept 7 bases outside the gene matches.

As DNA, the CDR3 is TGTGCCAGCAGTTACCTCACTAGCGGGACTAGCGAGCAGTACTTC. Residues: CASSYLTSGTSEQYF. The chain recombines TRBV6-2 or TRBV6-3 with TRBJ2-7; 10 nucleotides line up with TRBD2. V trimming: 2 bases; J trimming: 6 bases; junction bases outside the gene matches: 7. Germline assignment: CDR1 MNHEY and CDR2 SVGEGT. This CDR3 has 15 residues.

This clonotype came up a few times. The V and J genes are TRBV5-1 and TRBJ2-1, with unresolved D. From germline, CDR1 is SGHRS and CDR2 YFSETQ. V shed 0 bases and J shed 6 bases, with 10 bases lying between them. The CDR3 runs to 14 residues. The CDR3 coding sequence is TGCGCCAGCAGCTTGGTGGTCTCGGTCAATGAGCAGTTCTTC. Its translation: CASSLVVSVNEQFF.

The chain combines TRBV11-3 with TRBJ2-1, with 7 bases aligning to TRBD1. The CDR3 contains 16 residues. The germline V gene has CDR1 SGHNT and CDR2 YENEEA. The J segment lost 0 bases and the V segment lost 5 bases, leaving 7 bases of the junction unmatched. In DNA, the CDR3 is TGTGCCAGCAGCCGGGGACAGCTGGTCTCCTACAATGAGCAGTTCTTC. It codes for CASSRGQLVSYNEQFF.

A few counts support this clonotype. The V gene is TRBV14, the J gene TRBJ2-2, with 10 bases identical to TRBD2. This CDR3 has 19 amino acids. Germline assignment: CDR1 SGHDN and CDR2 FVKESK. V lost 2 bases, J lost 5 bases, and 14 bases stayed unmatched. CDR3 residues: CASSQRWLAGAEKTGELFF. CDR3 DNA: TGTGCCAGCAGCCAAAGATGGCTAGCGGGAGCGGAGAAAACCGGGGAGCTGTTTTTT.

This clonotype was observed a handful of times. The rearrangement uses TRBV4-2 and TRBJ2-7, with TRBD2 as a possible D gene (5 bases). The CDR3 has 16 residues. Germline CDR1 LGHNA, CDR2 YNFKEQ. V was shortened by 3 bases and J by 4 bases, with 19 bases between the two germline ends. For the CDR3, the DNA is TGTGCCAGCAGCCAGGACTTGGGAGTTATGGGGTACGAGCAGTACTTC. Translated: CASSQDLGVMGYEQYF.

This chain connects TRBV7-3 to TRBJ2-5, with 7 bases identical to TRBD2. Trimming took 3 bases from V and 7 from J; bases not matched to a gene: 5. Germline V gene lookup returns CDR1 SGHTA and CDR2 FQGTGA. This CDR3 comprises 13 residues. Here the CDR3 DNA reads TGTGCCAGCAGCTTTTTGGGGGAGGGGACCCAGTACTTC. Its translation is CASSFLGEGTQYF.